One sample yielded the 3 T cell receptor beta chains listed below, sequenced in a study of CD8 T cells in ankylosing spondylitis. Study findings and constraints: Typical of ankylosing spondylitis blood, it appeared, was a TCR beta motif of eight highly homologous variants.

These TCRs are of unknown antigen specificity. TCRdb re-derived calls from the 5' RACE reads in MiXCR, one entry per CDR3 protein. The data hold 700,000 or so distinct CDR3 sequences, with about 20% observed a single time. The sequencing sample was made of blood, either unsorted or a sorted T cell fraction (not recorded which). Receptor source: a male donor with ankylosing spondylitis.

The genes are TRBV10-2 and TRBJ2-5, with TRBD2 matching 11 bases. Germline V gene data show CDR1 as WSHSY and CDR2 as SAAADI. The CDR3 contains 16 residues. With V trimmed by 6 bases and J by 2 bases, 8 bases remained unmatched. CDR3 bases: TGCGCCAGCAGGCCGGGTAGCGGGGGGGTGCAAGAGACCCAGTACTTC. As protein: CASRPGSGGVQETQYF.

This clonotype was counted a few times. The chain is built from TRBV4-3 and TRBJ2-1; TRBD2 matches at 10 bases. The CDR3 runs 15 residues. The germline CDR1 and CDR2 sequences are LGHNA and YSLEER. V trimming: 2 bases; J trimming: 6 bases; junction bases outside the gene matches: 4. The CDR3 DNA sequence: TGCGCCAGCAGCCAAACTAGCGGGACTTCCAATGAGCAGTTCTTC. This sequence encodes CASSQTSGTSNEQFF.

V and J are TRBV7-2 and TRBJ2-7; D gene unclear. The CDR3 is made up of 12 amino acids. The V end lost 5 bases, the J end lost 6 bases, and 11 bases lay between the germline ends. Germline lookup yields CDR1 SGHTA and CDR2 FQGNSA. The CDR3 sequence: CASSEITGEQYF. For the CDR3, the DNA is TGTGCCAGCAGCGAGATAACGGGCGAGCAGTACTTC.